This TCR beta chain is from a study of blood T cell repertoires in COVID-19. Across the study: T cells, B-cell-depleted T cells, or PBMCs provided the cDNA or gDNA that served as material.

The CDR3 has 14 amino acids. The V end was cut by 11 bases, the J end by 2 bases, with 15 bases between. Germline V gene sequence: CDR1 SNHLY, CDR2 FYNNEI. This clone has a handful of counts. Per the original data handling: Quantification of nucleated cells was approximated via reference gene primer amplification. Repertoires were generated with immunoSEQ multiplex PCR, while TCRdb's copy carries only in-frame clones and drops some. The DNA was the basis for D and trimming; V, J and clone size are from that table. The top ten hold 1.9% of the sample, which has about 260,000 clones, 82% seen once. J is TRBJ2-2 and V is TRBV2; possibly TRBD1 for D (6 bases). The source of this sequence is an elderly woman with acute or convalescent COVID-19. The specimen was peripheral blood. The CDR3 loop is CAGQRYSNTGELFF. The CDR3 DNA reads as TGTGCCGGACAGAGATACTCAAACACCGGGGAGCTGTTTTTT.